This T cell receptor beta chain came from a study of blood T cell repertoires in COVID-19. Study in general: Researchers got acute and convalescent COVID-19 samples from the United States, Italy and Spain. T cells, B-cell-depleted T cells, or PBMCs supplied cDNA or gDNA.

Per the study methods: Reference gene primer amplification gave estimated nucleated cell counts. Generated by immunoSEQ multiplex PCR, the TCRdb table keeps only in-frame clones and is missing some. V, J and clone size were drawn from that table, and D and trimming were deduced from the DNA. Found here are 85,000 to 110,000 clones, around 92% of them singletons; the top ten hold around 3.4%. Material: peripheral blood. The source is a woman aged 55 to 70 with acute or convalescent COVID-19.

The CDR3 reads CASSFPDRADIEQYF. The CDR3, as DNA: TGTGCCAGCAGTTTCCCAGACAGGGCGGATATCGAGCAGTACTTC. This chain joins TRBV28 and TRBJ2-7, with 7 bases lining up with TRBD1. This CDR3 is built from 15 residues. CDR1 is MDHEN, CDR2 SYDVKM, per germline. The V and J ends lost 3 bases and 6 bases, in that order; junction bases with no gene match: 11. Full variable domain (missing parts from reference TRBV28 and TRBJ2-7): DVKVTQSSRYLVKRTGEKVFLECVQDMDHENMFWYRQDPGLGLRLIYFSYDVKMKEKGDIPEGYSVSREKKERFSLILESASTNQTSMYLCASSFPDRADIEQYFGPGTRLTVT.